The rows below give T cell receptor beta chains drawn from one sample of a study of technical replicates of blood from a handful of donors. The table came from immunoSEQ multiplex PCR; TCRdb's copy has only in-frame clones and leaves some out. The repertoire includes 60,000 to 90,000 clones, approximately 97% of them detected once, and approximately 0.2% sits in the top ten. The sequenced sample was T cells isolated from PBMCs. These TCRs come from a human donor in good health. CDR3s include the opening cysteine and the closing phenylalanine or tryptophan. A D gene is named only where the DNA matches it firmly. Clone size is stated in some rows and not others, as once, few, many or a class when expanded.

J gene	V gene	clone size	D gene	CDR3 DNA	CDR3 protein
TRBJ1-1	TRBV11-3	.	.	TGTGCCAGCAGCTCCAGGGGAATGCCTGAAGCTTTCTTT	CASSSRGMPEAFF
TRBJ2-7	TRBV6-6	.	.	TGTGCCAGCAGTTACAGGAGACACGAGCAGTACTTC	CASSYRRHEQYF
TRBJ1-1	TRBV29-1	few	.	TGCAGCGTTGAAGATTACCAGGGAAACTTGAACACTGAAGCTTTCTTT	CSVEDYQGNLNTEAFF
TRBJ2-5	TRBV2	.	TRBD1	TGTGCCCCAGCAGACAGGGACCCTGGGACCCAGTACTTC	CAPADRDPGTQYF
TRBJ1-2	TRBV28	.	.	TGTGCCAGCAGTTTAGCTTCCCCCAGAGGACTGGGGGGCTACACCTTC	CASSLASPRGLGGYTF
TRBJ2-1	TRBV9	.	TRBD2	TGTGCCAGCAGCGCGGGTAGCGGGAGTTTACGCGAGCAGTTCTTC	CASSAGSGSLREQFF
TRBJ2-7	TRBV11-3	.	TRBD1	TGTGCCAGCAGCTTAGTCCAGGACAGGGGGAGAGAGCAGTACTTC	CASSLVQDRGREQYF
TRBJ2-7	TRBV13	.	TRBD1	TGTGCCAGCAGCTACCAAGAAGCCGGGACAGGGGGCACGCAGTACTTC	CASSYQEAGTGGTQYF
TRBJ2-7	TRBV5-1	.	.	TGCGCCAGCAGCTTGGACAGGTTGGCTTCCTACGAGCAGTACTTC	CASSLDRLASYEQYF
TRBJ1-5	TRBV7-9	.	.	TGTGCCAGCAGCTTAGCTGCAGGAACTCAGCCCCAGCATTTT	CASSLAAGTQPQHF
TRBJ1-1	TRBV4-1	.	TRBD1	TGCGCCAGCAGCCGTATTGCCTGGACAGGGGGAATAAACACTGAAGCTTTCTTT	CASSRIAWTGGINTEAFF
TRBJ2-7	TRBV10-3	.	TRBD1	TGTGCCATCAGAGCGTTCGGGACAGGGGACTACGAGCAGTACTTC	CAIRAFGTGDYEQYF
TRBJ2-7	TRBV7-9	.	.	TGTGCCAGCAGCCCTCCCCGCAACCGAGGGGAGCAGTACTTC	CASSPPRNRGEQYF
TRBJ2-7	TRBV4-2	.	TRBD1	TGTGCCAGCAGCCAAGCAGACAGGGACTCCTACGAGCAGTACTTC	CASSQADRDSYEQYF
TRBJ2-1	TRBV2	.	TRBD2	TGTGCCAGCAGTGCAAGGACTAGCGGAGCCGAGCAGTTCTTC	CASSARTSGAEQFF
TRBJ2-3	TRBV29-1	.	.	TGCAGCGTTGAGGCTCAACGGCTAGACACAGATACGCAGTATTTT	CSVEAQRLDTDTQYF
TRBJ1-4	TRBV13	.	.	TGTGCCAGCAGCCACAATGATGAAAAACTGTTTTTT	CASSHNDEKLFF
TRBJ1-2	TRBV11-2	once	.	TGTGCCAGCAGCTTATTTTTGAAGGAGGTCGACTATGGCTACACCTTC	CASSLFLKEVDYGYTF
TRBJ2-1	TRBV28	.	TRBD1	TGTGCCAGCAGTTCCTCGGGACAGACATTAGACAATGAGCAGTTCTTC	CASSSSGQTLDNEQFF
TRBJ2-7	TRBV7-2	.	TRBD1	TGTGCCAGCAGCCCGAGGCCCGGGACAGGGGCCGGTGGGAATTACGAGCAGTACTTC	CASSPRPGTGAGGNYEQYF
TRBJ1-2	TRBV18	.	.	TGTGCCAGCTCACCACTACCTACAAGAAACCGGGAAGGCTACACCTTC	CASSPLPTRNREGYTF
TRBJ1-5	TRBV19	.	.	TGTGCCAGTAGCCAATATGGGGCCCGCACTCTCAATCAGCCCCAGCATTTT	CASSQYGARTLNQPQHF
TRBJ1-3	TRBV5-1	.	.	TGCGCCAGCAGCCCCCGGGGGAGAGACTCTGGAAACACCATATATTTT	CASSPRGRDSGNTIYF
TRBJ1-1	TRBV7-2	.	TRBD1	TGTGCCAGCAGCTTCCCCCGGGACAGAAAAGCTTTCTTT	CASSFPRDRKAFF
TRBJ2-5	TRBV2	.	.	TGTGCCAGCAGTAAGGCGGGTGCGGAGACCCAGTACTTC	CASSKAGAETQYF
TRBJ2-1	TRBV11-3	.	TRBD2	TGTGCCAGCAGCTTAGATAGCGGGTCAATATACAATGAGCAGTTCTTC	CASSLDSGSIYNEQFF
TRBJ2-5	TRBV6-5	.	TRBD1	TGTGCCAGCAGTTACAGGCCTAGCGGACAGGGGGGGACCCAGTACTTC	CASSYRPSGQGGTQYF
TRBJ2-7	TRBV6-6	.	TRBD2	TGTGCCAGCAGCATATCCGGGGGAGGGGAGTACGAGCAGTACTTC	CASSISGGGEYEQYF
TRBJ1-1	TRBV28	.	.	TGTGCCAGCAGCCCGACAGCGATGAACACTGAAGCTTTCTTT	CASSPTAMNTEAFF
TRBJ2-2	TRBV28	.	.	TGTGCCAGCAGTCTTGGACAGCTAGACACCGGGGAGCTGTTTTTT	CASSLGQLDTGELFF
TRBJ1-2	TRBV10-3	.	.	TGTGCCATCAGTGAGGTGGTAGGACAAACCCCGCATTATGGCTACACCTTC	CAISEVVGQTPHYGYTF
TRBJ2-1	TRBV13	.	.	TGTGCCAGCACTACGGCGGCTTACAATGAGCAGTTCTTC	CASTTAAYNEQFF
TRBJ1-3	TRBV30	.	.	TGTGCCTGGACCGGCACAGGCCTCGGCTCTGGAAACACCATATATTTT	CAWTGTGLGSGNTIYF
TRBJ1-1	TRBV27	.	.	TGTGCCAGCAGTTCGCGAGTGAACACTGAAGCTTTCTTT	CASSSRVNTEAFF